The 26 T cell receptor beta chains below all came from one sample that was sequenced in a study of T cells in Graves' hyperthyroidism and ophthalmopathy. Regions amplified from RNA transcripts were the TCR beta CDR3 regions. When the TCR CDR3 underwent first-round RT-PCR, the HTBI primer set was used. TCRdb analysed the multiplex PCR reads with MiXCR anew, one entry per CDR3 protein. This table holds 480,000 or so distinct CDR3 sequences, around 14% found once. The source material was blood. The receptor source for this set is a woman aged 18-30 years with Graves' hyperthyroidism.

This clonotype occurred many times. The V and J genes are TRBV3-1 and TRBJ1-2, with 8 bases aligning to TRBD1. V was clipped by 4 bases and J by 2 bases; unmatched bases: 9. The CDR3 contains 16 residues. Germline V gene lookup returns CDR1 LGHDT and CDR2 YNNKEL (reference sequence). The CDR3 loop reads CASSPGQGQRNYGYTF. DNA of the CDR3: TGTGCCAGCAGCCCCGGACAGGGCCAAAGGAACTATGGCTACACCTTC.

The chain couples TRBV19 to TRBJ2-7, with D perhaps matching TRBD2 (5 bases). V was shortened by 6 bases and J by 6 bases, with 21 bases between the two germline ends. Germline assignment: CDR1 LNHDA and CDR2 SQIVND (reference sequence). The CDR3 contains 15 residues. The CDR3 reads CASSIAGLRRSEQYF. CDR3 nucleotides: TGTGCCAGTAGCATCGCCGGTTTGCGGAGGAGCGAGCAGTACTTC.

Notes on this clonotype: At one of its ends the junction is not consistent with the germline gene, which may arise from a read error. The rearrangement uses TRBV20-1 and TRBJ2-7, with TRBD2 matching 9 bases. The CDR3 consists of 14 residues. In germline, CDR1 is DFQATT, CDR2 SNEGSKA (reference sequence). CDR3 bases: TGCAGTGCTGGCCCCGGGACTAGCTCCCACGAGCAGTACTTC. Translation gives CSAGPGTSSHEQYF.

This clonotype was counted at least ten times. The rearrangement links TRBV10-1 to TRBJ2-1; D may be TRBD2 (6 bases). The CDR3 covers 14 residues. Trimming removed 2 bases at V and 9 bases at J, with 14 bases between. Germline CDR1 reads WNHNN; CDR2 reads SYGVQD (reference sequence). CDR3 DNA sequence: TGCGCCAGCAGTGAGGCTCCGGCGGGGAGTGAGCAGTTCTTC. This gives the protein CASSEAPAGSEQFF.

This clonotype was detected only a few times. V usage is TRBV19 and J usage is TRBJ1-2; D remains unclear. Per the germline V gene, CDR1 is LNHDA and CDR2 is SQIVND (reference sequence). The CDR3 covers 12 residues. V was pared by 6 bases and J by 0 bases, with 5 bases between. CDR3 sequence reads: CASRPTNYGYTF. As DNA, the CDR3 is TGTGCCAGTAGGCCCACTAACTATGGCTACACCTTC. Variable domain in full (rest from reference TRBV19 and TRBJ1-2): DGGITQSPKYLFRKEGQNVTLSCEQNLNHDAMYWYRQDPGQGLRLIYYSQIVNDFQKGDIAEGYSVSREKKESFPLTVTSAQKNPTAFYLCASRPTNYGYTFGSGTRLTVV.

V and J are TRBV2 and TRBJ2-3; 9 nucleotides align to TRBD2. With V trimmed by 6 bases and J by 3 bases, 10 bases remained unmatched. The length of the CDR3 is 16 residues. In germline, CDR1 is SNHLY, CDR2 FYNNEI. The CDR3 DNA reads as TGTGCCAGCAGGTTTCAGCGGGGGGATGGGACAGATACGCAGTATTTT. This encodes CASRFQRGDGTDTQYF.

This clonotype occurred many times. The J gene is TRBJ1-1, the V gene TRBV27; D is unclear. Germline V CDR1 and CDR2: MNHEY, SMNVEV (reference sequence). Trimming took 2 bases from V and 3 from J, leaving 13 bases between them. The CDR3 runs to 15 residues. The DNA of the CDR3 is TGTGCCAGCAGTTTAGCAGTCGTGGGTTACACTGAAGCTTTCTTT. Amino acid sequence: CASSLAVVGYTEAFF.

This clonotype was observed many times. The chain joins TRBV27 to TRBJ2-7; 9 positions match TRBD1. Trimming cost V 2 bases and J 2 bases; bases outside gene matches: 10. Germline loops: CDR1 MNHEY, CDR2 SMNVEV (reference sequence). This CDR3 comprises 17 residues. This CDR3 reads CASSLRGIGTGTYEQYF. The CDR3 DNA sequence: TGTGCCAGCAGTTTAAGGGGAATAGGGACAGGGACCTACGAGCAGTACTTC.

This clonotype was counted a few times. This chain joins TRBV29-1 and TRBJ1-1; the D is unclear. V dropped 4 bases and J dropped 6 bases, with 9 bases sitting between them. The CDR3 totals 11 residues. Germline assignment: CDR1 SQVTM and CDR2 ANQGSEA. The chain's CDR3 is CSVVREAEAFF. CDR3 coding DNA: TGCAGCGTTGTGAGGGAGGCTGAAGCTTTCTTT. The complete variable domain, with remaining parts taken from reference TRBV29-1 and TRBJ1-1, reads SAVISQKPSRDICQRGTSLTIQCQVDSQVTMMFWYRQQPGQSLTLIATANQGSEATYESGFVIDKFPISRPNLTFSTLTVSNMSPEDSSIYLCSVVREAEAFFGQGTRLTVV.

This clonotype was recorded at least ten times. This sequence joins TRBV11-1 and TRBJ2-1, with 9 positions matching TRBD2. The CDR3 has 15 amino acids. V trimming: 3 bases; J trimming: 5 bases; junction bases outside the gene matches: 5. CDR1 is SGHAT and CDR2 is FQDESV in the germline V gene (reference sequence). CDR3 coding DNA: TGTGCCAGCAGCTTTGGGCCTAGCGGGAACAATGAGCAGTTCTTC. This codes for CASSFGPSGNNEQFF.

In this sample, this clonotype turned up many times. The chain combines TRBV27 with TRBJ2-3; 11 bases are shared with TRBD1. The CDR3 runs to 14 residues. CDR1 and CDR2 (germline): MNHEY, SMNVEV (reference sequence). The V gene end was trimmed by 5 bases and the J gene end by 8 bases; junction bases not matched to a gene: 6. Written as DNA, the CDR3 is TGTGCCAGCAGTCCCGGGACAGGGGGGGGTACGCAGTATTTT. Translated, it gives CASSPGTGGGTQYF.

The table lists this clonotype with many counts. V usage is TRBV18 and J usage is TRBJ1-4; possibly TRBD1 for D (5 bases). Per germline, CDR1 KGHSH and CDR2 LQKENI. The CDR3 runs to 15 residues. Trimming shortened V by 3 bases and J by 5 bases, and 13 bases separated the two germline ends. The CDR3 protein is CASSPRSGLNEKLFF. CDR3 coding DNA: TGTGCCAGCTCACCTCGCTCAGGGTTAAATGAAAAACTGTTTTTT.

In its sample, this clonotype was seen a few times. The chain couples TRBV7-6 to TRBJ2-5; 7 nucleotides line up with TRBD1. Germline CDR1 is SGHVS and CDR2 is FNYEAQ. This CDR3 is built from 16 residues. J gave up 4 bases and V 1 base, and 9 bases lay outside the gene matches. DNA of the CDR3: TGTGCCAGCAGCTTAGTAGGGACAGCCCTGGGAGAGACCCAGTACTTC. It yields the protein CASSLVGTALGETQYF.

This clonotype came up a few times. The chain combines TRBV5-6 with TRBJ2-7; no firm D call. The germline V gene has CDR1 SGHDT and CDR2 YYEEEE. The V end was cut by 3 bases, the J end by 3 bases, with 10 bases between. CDR3 length: 13 residues. The DNA of the CDR3 is TGTGCCAGCAGCTCGGGCAGCGTCTACGAGCAGTACGTC. This sequence encodes CASSSGSVYEQYV.

This clonotype has only a few counts. The CDR3: CSATPEETQYF. The CDR3 nucleotides are TGCAGTGCTACGCCCGAAGAGACCCAGTACTTC. The rearrangement uses TRBV20-1 and TRBJ2-5; D not resolved. Per the germline V gene, CDR1 is DFQATT and CDR2 is SNEGSKA (reference sequence). The CDR3 runs to 11 residues. V dropped 4 bases and J dropped 3 bases, with 6 bases sitting between them.

This clonotype was seen at least ten times. This chain uses TRBV27 with TRBJ2-6; D remains unclear. CDR1 is MNHEY and CDR2 is SMNVEV in the germline V gene (reference sequence). V lost 3 bases and J lost 3, with 3 bases in between. The CDR3 covers 13 residues. The CDR3 region is CASSFIGANVLTF. CDR3 nucleotides: TGTGCCAGCAGTTTTATTGGGGCCAACGTCCTGACTTTC.

This clonotype was detected ten times or more. The chain joins TRBV25-1 to TRBJ2-3; D call uncertain. V lost 7 bases and J 0 bases, leaving 11 bases between the germline ends. This CDR3 is 14 amino acids long. Germline V CDR1 and CDR2: MGHDK, SYGVNS. Here the CDR3 DNA reads TGTGCCAGCACGGCGGTCACTAGCACAGATACGCAGTATTTT. Protein: CASTAVTSTDTQYF.

This clonotype was seen repeatedly, ten times or more. The chain carries TRBV19 and TRBJ1-2; weak D call: TRBD1 (5 bases). The V gene lost 4 bases and the J gene lost 7 bases, with 13 bases spanning the gap. Germline V CDR1 and CDR2: LNHDA, SQIVND (reference sequence). The CDR3 consists of 13 residues. CDR3 in amino acids: CASSRRGSLGYTF. CDR3 in DNA: TGTGCCAGTAGTAGGAGGGGTTCGCTTGGCTACACCTTC.

This clonotype was seen many times. The chain uses TRBV3-1 and TRBJ2-5; 9 positions agree with TRBD1. V shed 4 bases and J 4 bases; nucleotides not matched to a gene: 7. The CDR3 spans 15 residues. CDR1 LGHDT and CDR2 YNNKEL come from the germline V gene (reference sequence). Here the CDR3 reads CASSPRDRVAETQYF. The CDR3 bases are TGTGCCAGCAGCCCCCGGGACAGGGTTGCAGAGACCCAGTACTTC.

This clonotype was seen repeatedly, ten times or more. The CDR3 protein is CASSTGQGWNTEAFF. DNA for the CDR3: TGCGCCAGCAGCACGGGACAGGGGTGGAACACTGAAGCTTTCTTT. The V gene is TRBV5-1, the J gene TRBJ1-1, with 10 positions matching TRBD1. This CDR3 has 15 amino acids. V lost 4 bases to trimming and J lost 1 base; unmatched junction nucleotides: 4. The germline CDR1 and CDR2 sequences are SGHRS and YFSETQ.

This chain connects TRBV30 to TRBJ1-5; D might be TRBD1 (5 bases). CDR1 is GTSNPN, CDR2 SVGIG, per germline (reference sequence). Trimming pared 0 bases from V and 0 bases from J, leaving 12 bases between. The CDR3 is 16 residues long. CDR3 sequence: CAWSVGGRYSNQPQHF. As DNA, the CDR3 is TGTGCCTGGAGTGTCGGGGGAAGATATAGCAATCAGCCCCAGCATTTT. Based on the CDR3 plus reference TRBV30 and TRBJ1-5, the full variable domain is SQTIHQWPATLVQPVGSPLSLECTVEGTSNPNLYWYRQAAGRGLQLLFYSVGIGQISSEVPQNLSASRPQDRQFILSSKKLLLSDSGFYLCAWSVGGRYSNQPQHFGDGTRLSIL.

This clonotype was counted at least ten times. V and J are TRBV19 and TRBJ1-5; 8 bases fit TRBD1. V gave up 4 bases and J gave up 1 base; unmatched junction bases: 6. The V gene's germline CDR1 is LNHDA and CDR2 SQIVND (reference sequence). The CDR3 has 16 amino acids. Here the CDR3 DNA reads TGTGCCAGTAGTAAAGAGACAGGGGCCAGCAATCAGCCCCAGCATTTT. Its translation: CASSKETGASNQPQHF.

The table lists this clonotype with many counts. The chain recombines TRBV30 with TRBJ2-6; D not certain. Germline values: CDR1 GTSNPN, CDR2 SVGIG (reference sequence). Trimming stripped 2 bases from V and 2 bases from J, with 7 bases between. CDR3 size: 14 residues. CDR3 amino acids: CAWSTVAGANVLTF. The CDR3 DNA reads TGTGCCTGGAGTACAGTGGCTGGGGCCAACGTCCTGACTTTC.

The CDR3 bases are TGTGCCAGCAGTTTTGAGGGGTACGGGTCCCAGTACTTC. It specifies CASSFEGYGSQYF. J is TRBJ2-5 and V is TRBV12-3 or TRBV12-4; tentatively, D is TRBD1 or TRBD2 (5 bases each). V lost 3 bases and J lost 9, with 14 bases in between. This CDR3 contains 13 residues.

Many counts were recorded for this clonotype. The V and J genes are TRBV5-1 and TRBJ2-1; TRBD1 might be the D (5 bases). Germline V CDR1 and CDR2: SGHRS, YFSETQ. CDR3 length equals 15 residues. The germline V and J ends were trimmed by 0 bases and 8 bases, with 15 bases remaining between them. CDR3 sequence reads: CASSLVPGSPDEQFF. In DNA, the CDR3 is TGCGCCAGCAGCTTGGTACCAGGGTCCCCGGATGAGCAGTTCTTC.

This clonotype was counted many times. The chain uses TRBV12-3 or TRBV12-4 and TRBJ1-4; 8 bases are shared with TRBD1. V trimming: 6 bases; J trimming: 7 bases; junction bases outside the gene matches: 7. The CDR3 is made up of 14 amino acids. The CDR3 nucleotides are TGTGCCAGCAGCATCAGGGGGCAAAGTGAAAAACTGTTTTTT. The encoded protein is CASSIRGQSEKLFF.